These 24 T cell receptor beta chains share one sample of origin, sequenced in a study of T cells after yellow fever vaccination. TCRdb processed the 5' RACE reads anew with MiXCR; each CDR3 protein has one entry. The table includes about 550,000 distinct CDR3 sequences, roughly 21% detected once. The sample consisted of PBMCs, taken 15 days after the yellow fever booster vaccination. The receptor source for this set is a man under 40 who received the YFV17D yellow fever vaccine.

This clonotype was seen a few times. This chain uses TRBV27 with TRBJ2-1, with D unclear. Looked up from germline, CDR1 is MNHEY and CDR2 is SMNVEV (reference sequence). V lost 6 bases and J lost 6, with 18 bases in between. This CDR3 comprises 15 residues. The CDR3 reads CASSTRSLHSNEQFF. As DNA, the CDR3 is TGTGCCAGCAGCACCCGGTCTTTACACTCCAATGAGCAGTTCTTC.

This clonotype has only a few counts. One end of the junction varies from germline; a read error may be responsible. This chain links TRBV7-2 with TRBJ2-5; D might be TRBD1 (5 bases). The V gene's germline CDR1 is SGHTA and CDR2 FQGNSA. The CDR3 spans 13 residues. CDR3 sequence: CASSFRVQGTQYF. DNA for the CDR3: TGTGCCAGCAGCTTCAGGGTCCAAGGGACCCAGTACTTC.

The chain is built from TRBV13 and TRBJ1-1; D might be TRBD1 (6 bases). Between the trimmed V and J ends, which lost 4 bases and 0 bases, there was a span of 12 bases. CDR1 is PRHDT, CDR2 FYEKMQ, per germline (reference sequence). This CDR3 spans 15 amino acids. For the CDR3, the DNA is TGTGCCAGCAGCTCGGAGGACAGAATGAACACTGAAGCTTTCTTT. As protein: CASSSEDRMNTEAFF.

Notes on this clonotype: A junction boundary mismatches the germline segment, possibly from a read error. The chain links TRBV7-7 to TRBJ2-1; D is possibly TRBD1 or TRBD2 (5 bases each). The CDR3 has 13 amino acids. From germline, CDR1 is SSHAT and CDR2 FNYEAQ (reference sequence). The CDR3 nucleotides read TGTGCTAGCAGCATCGGGGCTGGCAATGAGCAGTTCTTC. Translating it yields CASSIGAGNEQFF.

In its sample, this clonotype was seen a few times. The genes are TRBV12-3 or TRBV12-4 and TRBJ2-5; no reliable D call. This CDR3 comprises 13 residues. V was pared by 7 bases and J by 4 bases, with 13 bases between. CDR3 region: CASKKGSAETQYF. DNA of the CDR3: TGTGCCAGCAAGAAAGGGTCTGCAGAGACCCAGTACTTC.

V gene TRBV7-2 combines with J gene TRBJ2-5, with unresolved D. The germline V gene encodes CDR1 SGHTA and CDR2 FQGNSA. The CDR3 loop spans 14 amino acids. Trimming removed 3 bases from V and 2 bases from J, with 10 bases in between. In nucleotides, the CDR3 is TGTGCCAGCAGCTTGTCCCTAACTCAAGAGACCCAGTACTTC. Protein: CASSLSLTQETQYF.

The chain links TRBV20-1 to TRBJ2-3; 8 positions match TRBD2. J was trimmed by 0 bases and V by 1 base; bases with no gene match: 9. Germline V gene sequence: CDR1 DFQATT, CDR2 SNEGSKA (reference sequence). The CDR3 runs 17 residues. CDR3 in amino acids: CSARVRGRSISTDTQYF. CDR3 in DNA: TGCAGTGCTAGAGTTCGCGGGAGGAGTATTAGCACAGATACGCAGTATTTT.

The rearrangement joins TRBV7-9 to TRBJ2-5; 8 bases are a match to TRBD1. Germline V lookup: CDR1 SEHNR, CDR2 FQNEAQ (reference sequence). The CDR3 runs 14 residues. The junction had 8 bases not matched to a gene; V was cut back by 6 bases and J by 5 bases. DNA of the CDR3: TGTGCCAGCAGTCGCGGACAGGGCGGGGAGACCCAGTACTTC. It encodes CASSRGQGGETQYF.

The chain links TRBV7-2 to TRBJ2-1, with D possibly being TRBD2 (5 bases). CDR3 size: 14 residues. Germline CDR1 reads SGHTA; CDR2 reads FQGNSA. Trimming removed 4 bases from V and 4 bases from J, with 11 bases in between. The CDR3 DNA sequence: TGTGCCAGCAGCTCCGAGAGGGTTTACAATGAGCAGTTCTTC. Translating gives CASSSERVYNEQFF. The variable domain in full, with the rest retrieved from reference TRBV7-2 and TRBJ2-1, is GAGVSQSPSNKVTEKGKDVELRCDPISGHTALYWYRQSLGQGLEFLIYFQGNSAPDKSGLPSDRFSAERTGGSVSTLTIQRTQQEDSAVYLCASSSERVYNEQFFGPGTRLTVL.

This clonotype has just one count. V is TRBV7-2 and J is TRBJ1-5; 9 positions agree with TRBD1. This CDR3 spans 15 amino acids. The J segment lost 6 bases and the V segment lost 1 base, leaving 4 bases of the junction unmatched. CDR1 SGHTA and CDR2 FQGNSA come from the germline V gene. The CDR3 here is CASSLVTGGSQPQHF. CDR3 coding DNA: TGTGCCAGCAGCTTAGTTACAGGGGGCAGTCAGCCCCAGCATTTT.

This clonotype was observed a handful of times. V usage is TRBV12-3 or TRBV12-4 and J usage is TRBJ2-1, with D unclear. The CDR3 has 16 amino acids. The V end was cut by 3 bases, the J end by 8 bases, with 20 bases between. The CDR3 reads CASSFRRTNTIDEQFF. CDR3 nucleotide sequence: TGTGCCAGCAGTTTTCGAAGGACGAACACGATCGATGAGCAGTTCTTC.

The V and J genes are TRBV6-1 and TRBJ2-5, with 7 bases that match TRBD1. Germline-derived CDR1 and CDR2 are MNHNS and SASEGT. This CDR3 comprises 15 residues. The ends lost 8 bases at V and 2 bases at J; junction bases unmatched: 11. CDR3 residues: CASSRNRGWQETQYF. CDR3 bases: TGTGCCAGCTCTCGAAACAGGGGTTGGCAAGAGACCCAGTACTTC.

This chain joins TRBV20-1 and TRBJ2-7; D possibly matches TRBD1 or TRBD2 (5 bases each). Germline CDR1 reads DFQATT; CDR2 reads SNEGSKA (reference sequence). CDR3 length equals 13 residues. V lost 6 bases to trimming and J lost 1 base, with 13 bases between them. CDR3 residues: CSAWGTASYEQYF. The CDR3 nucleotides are TGCAGTGCATGGGGGACGGCTTCCTACGAGCAGTACTTC.

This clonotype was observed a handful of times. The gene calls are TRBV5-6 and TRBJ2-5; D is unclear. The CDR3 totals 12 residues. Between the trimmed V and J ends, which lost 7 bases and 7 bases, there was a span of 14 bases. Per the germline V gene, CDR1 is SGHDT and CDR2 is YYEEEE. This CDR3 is CASASWGWTQYF. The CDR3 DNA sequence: TGTGCCAGCGCTTCGTGGGGTTGGACCCAGTACTTC.

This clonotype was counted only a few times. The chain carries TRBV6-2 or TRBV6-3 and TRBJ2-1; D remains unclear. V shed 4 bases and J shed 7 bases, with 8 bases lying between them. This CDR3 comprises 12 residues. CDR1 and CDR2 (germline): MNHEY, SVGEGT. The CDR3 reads CASSLTWNEQFF. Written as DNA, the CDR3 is TGTGCCAGCAGTTTAACCTGGAATGAGCAGTTCTTC.

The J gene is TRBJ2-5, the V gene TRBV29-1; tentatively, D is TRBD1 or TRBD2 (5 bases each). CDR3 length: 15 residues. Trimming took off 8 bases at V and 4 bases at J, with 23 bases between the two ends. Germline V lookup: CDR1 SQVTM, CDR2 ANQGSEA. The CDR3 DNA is TGCAGCTCCTACCCGGCAGGGACCGGAGGAGAGACCCAGTACTTC. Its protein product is CSSYPAGTGGETQYF.

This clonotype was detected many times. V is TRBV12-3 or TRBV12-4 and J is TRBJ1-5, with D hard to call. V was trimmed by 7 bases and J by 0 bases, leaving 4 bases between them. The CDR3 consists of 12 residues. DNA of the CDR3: TGTGCCAGCACCGATAGCAATCAGCCCCAGCATTTT. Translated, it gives CASTDSNQPQHF.

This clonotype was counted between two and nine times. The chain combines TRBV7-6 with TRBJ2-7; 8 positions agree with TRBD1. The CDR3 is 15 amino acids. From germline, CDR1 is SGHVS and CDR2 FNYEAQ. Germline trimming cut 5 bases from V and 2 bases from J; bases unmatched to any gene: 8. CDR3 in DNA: TGTGCCAGCAGCGGTTTCTTACAGGGGGCCTACGAGCAGTACTTC. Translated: CASSGFLQGAYEQYF.

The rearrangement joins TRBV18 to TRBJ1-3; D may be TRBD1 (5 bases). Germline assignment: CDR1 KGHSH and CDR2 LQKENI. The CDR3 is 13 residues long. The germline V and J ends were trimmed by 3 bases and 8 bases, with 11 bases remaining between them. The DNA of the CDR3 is TGTGCCAGCTCACCGGAATTACAGGACACCATATATTTT. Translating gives CASSPELQDTIYF.

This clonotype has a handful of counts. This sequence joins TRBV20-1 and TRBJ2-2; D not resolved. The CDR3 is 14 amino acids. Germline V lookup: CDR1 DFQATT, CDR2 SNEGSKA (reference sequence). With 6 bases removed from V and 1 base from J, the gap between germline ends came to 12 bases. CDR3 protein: CSARTYLNTGELFF. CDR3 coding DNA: TGCAGTGCCCGAACGTATCTGAACACCGGGGAGCTGTTTTTT.

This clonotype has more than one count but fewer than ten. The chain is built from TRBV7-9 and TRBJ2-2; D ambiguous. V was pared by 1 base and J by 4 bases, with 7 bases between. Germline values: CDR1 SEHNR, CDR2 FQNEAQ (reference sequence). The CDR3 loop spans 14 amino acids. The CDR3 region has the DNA TGTGCCAGCAGCTTAGATATATTCACCGGGGAGCTGTTTTTT. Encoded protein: CASSLDIFTGELFF.

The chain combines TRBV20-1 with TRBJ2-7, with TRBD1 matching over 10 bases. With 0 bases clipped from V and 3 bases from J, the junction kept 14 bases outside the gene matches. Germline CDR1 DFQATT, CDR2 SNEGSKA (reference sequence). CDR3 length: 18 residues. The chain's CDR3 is CSARDWTGGTTTHYEQYF. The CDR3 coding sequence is TGCAGTGCTAGAGACTGGACAGGGGGTACCACAACACACTACGAGCAGTACTTC.

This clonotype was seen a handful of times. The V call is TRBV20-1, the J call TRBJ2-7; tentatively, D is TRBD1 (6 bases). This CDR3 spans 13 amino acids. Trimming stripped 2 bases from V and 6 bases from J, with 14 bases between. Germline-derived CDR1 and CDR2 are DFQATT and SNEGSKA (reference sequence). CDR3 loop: CSARKGQTPEQYF. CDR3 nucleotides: TGCAGTGCTAGAAAAGGACAGACCCCCGAGCAGTACTTC.

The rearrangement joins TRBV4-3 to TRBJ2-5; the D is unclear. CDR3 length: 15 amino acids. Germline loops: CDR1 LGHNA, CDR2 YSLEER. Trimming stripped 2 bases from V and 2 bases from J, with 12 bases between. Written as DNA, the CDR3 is TGCGCCAGCAGCCAATTCTTATTGGAACAAGAGACCCAGTACTTC. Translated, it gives CASSQFLLEQETQYF.